Sequencing of this T cell receptor beta chain was carried out in a study of T cell repertoires in cytomegalovirus infection. This CDR3 is 14 amino acids long. Unmatched junction bases numbered 5, after V lost 1 base and J lost 9 bases. Germline CDR1 is LGHNA and CDR2 is YSLEER. TCRdb called the reads again in MiXCR, with one record for every CDR3 protein. The table lists some 700,000 distinct CDR3 sequences, about 30% of them singletons. This clonotype was observed a handful of times. Its antigen is still unknown. This sequence originates from a human donor in good health (CMV status not recorded). Some clones in this sample may be carry-over from other donors' samples. The chain uses TRBV4-3 and TRBJ2-4, with 8 bases fitting TRBD1. The input for sequencing was cultured PBMCs, taken from culture after CMV antigen stimulation. The CDR3 protein is CASSQAQGAVIQYF. The CDR3 region has the DNA TGCGCCAGCAGCCAAGCCCAGGGGGCGGTCATTCAGTACTTC.